This T cell receptor (beta chain) came from a study of blood T cell repertoires in COVID-19. The table came from immunoSEQ multiplex PCR; TCRdb's copy has only in-frame clones and leaves some out. This sample has some 150,000 clones, with less than 85% found just once. In Cohort 3, a recovered donor had either two negative PCRs, clearance, or symptom resolution. The CDR3 sequence is 13 residues long. V was pared by 6 bases and J by 5 bases, with 13 bases between. Germline V lookup: CDR1 SQVTM, CDR2 ANQGSEA. This chain links TRBV29-1 with TRBJ2-2; possible D gene TRBD2, 6 bases. The clonotype originates from a woman in her forties or fifties who had recovered from COVID-19. Sequenced: PBMCs or T cells enriched from blood (not recorded which). The CDR3 region has the DNA TGCAGCGTCCGGGGGTTTCATACCGGGGAGCTGTTTTTT. The encoded protein is CSVRGFHTGELFF.